Listed below are T cell receptor beta chains from one sample, sequenced in a study of T cell responses to AZD1222 COVID-19 vaccine. Using immunoSEQ multiplex PCR, the repertoire was profiled, and TCRdb retains in-frame clones only, with some absent. Of around 200,000 clones in the sample, approximately 86% were seen once. Sequencing used peripheral blood, obtained on day 0 of AZD1222 vaccination. Receptors originate from an adult in good health. The CDR3 runs from the conserved cysteine through the conserved F or W. D genes are given only for firm matches. Clone size is not always given. Where it is, it says once, few, many or a class for expanded clones.

clone size,D gene,J gene,CDR3 length,V gene,CDR3 protein,CDR3 DNA
NA,TRBD1,TRBJ2-7,15,TRBV3-1/TRBV3-2,CASSQVRGPSYEQYF,TGTGCCAGCAGCCAGGTCAGGGGGCCTTCCTACGAGCAGTACTTC
NA,NA,TRBJ2-5,13,TRBV29-1,CSVFGGAVKTQYF,TGCAGCGTTTTTGGTGGGGCTGTAAAGACCCAGTACTTC
NA,TRBD1,TRBJ1-5,13,TRBV29-1,CSVGQGQNQPQHF,TGCAGCGTTGGACAGGGGCAAAATCAGCCCCAGCATTTT
NA,NA,TRBJ1-5,13,TRBV4-1,CASSQDARQPQHF,TGCGCCAGCAGCCAAGACGCCCGTCAGCCCCAGCATTTT
NA,TRBD1,TRBJ1-1,16,TRBV5-4,CASSFSVGQPSTEAFF,TGTGCCAGCAGCTTTTCCGTGGGACAGCCGAGCACTGAAGCTTTCTTT
NA,TRBD1,TRBJ2-3,19,TRBV19,CASRPGQGRRGYPTDTQYF,TGTGCCAGTAGGCCGGGACAGGGAAGAAGAGGCTACCCCACAGATACGCAGTATTTT
NA,NA,TRBJ1-3,13,TRBV29-1,CSVVRSSGNTIYF,TGCAGCGTTGTACGGTCCTCTGGAAACACCATATATTTT
NA,NA,TRBJ1-5,15,TRBV5-8,CASSLQGLSNQPQHF,TGTGCCAGCAGCTTGCAAGGGTTGAGCAATCAGCCCCAGCATTTT
NA,TRBD1,TRBJ2-1,15,TRBV7-3,CASSSGGRGNLGQFF,TGTGCCAGCAGCTCAGGGGGCAGGGGGAATTTGGGCCAGTTCTTC
NA,TRBD1,TRBJ2-2,15,TRBV9,CASRTGTGGSGELFF,TGTGCCAGCAGAACCGGGACAGGGGGATCGGGGGAGCTGTTTTTT
NA,TRBD1,TRBJ1-1,15,TRBV5-1,CASSLRGTGASEAFF,TGCGCCAGCAGCTTGAGGGGGACAGGGGCATCTGAAGCTTTCTTT
once,NA,TRBJ2-3,13,TRBV7-3,CASSLNPTDTQYF,TGTGCCAGCAGCTTAAATCCCACAGATACGCAGTATTTT
NA,TRBD1,TRBJ2-5,14,TRBV24-1,CATTGGQGGETQYF,TGTGCCACCACCGGGGGACAGGGTGGAGAGACCCAGTACTTC
NA,NA,TRBJ1-1,16,TRBV7-9,CASSPNNLQGGTEAFF,TGTGCCAGCAGCCCGAACAACTTACAGGGAGGAACTGAAGCTTTCTTT
NA,NA,TRBJ2-7,13,TRBV20-1,CSASVYDAYEQYF,TGCAGTGCTAGTGTCTATGACGCCTACGAGCAGTACTTC
few,TRBD1,TRBJ1-2,13,TRBV18,CASSPRDRGGYTF,TGTGCCAGCTCACCCCGGGACAGGGGGGGCTACACCTTC
NA,TRBD2,TRBJ2-7,16,TRBV5-1,CASSSGGSGRANEQYF,TGCGCCAGCAGCTCTGGAGGGAGCGGGAGAGCAAACGAGCAGTACTTC
NA,NA,TRBJ1-3,16,TRBV4-3,CASSQETVSFGNTIYF,TGCGCCAGCAGCCAGGAAACAGTTTCGTTTGGAAACACCATATATTTT
NA,NA,TRBJ1-2,14,TRBV6-5,CASSYSGRGSGYTF,TGTGCCAGCAGTTACTCCGGCAGGGGCAGTGGCTACACCTTC
NA,TRBD1,TRBJ2-5,14,TRBV18,CASSPDRGRETQYF,TGTGCCAGCTCACCCGACAGGGGACGAGAGACCCAGTACTTC
NA,NA,TRBJ1-2,15,TRBV29-1,CSVEDWDRFNYGYTF,TGCAGCGTTGAAGATTGGGACCGATTCAACTATGGCTACACCTTC
NA,TRBD1,TRBJ2-7,16,TRBV11-2,CASSPKRDRGEGEQYF,TGTGCCAGCAGCCCTAAACGTGACAGGGGGGAAGGCGAGCAGTACTTC
once,NA,TRBJ2-7,15,TRBV19,CASSIGWTSSYEQYF,TGTGCCAGTAGTATAGGGTGGACAAGCTCCTACGAGCAGTACTTC
NA,TRBD2,TRBJ2-1,15,TRBV24-1,CATSIPGLADNEQFF,TGTGCCACCAGTATCCCGGGACTAGCTGACAATGAGCAGTTCTTC
NA,NA,TRBJ1-5,15,TRBV18,CASSLATMADQPQHF,TGTGCCAGCTCACTAGCTACGATGGCCGATCAGCCCCAGCATTTT
NA,NA,TRBJ1-5,12,TRBV28,CATTRMNQPQHF,TGTGCCACGACCCGGATGAATCAGCCCCAGCATTTT
NA,TRBD1,TRBJ2-7,13,TRBV27,CASMGTGNYEQYF,TGTGCCAGCATGGGGACAGGGAACTACGAGCAGTACTTC
NA,NA,TRBJ2-4,15,TRBV5-1,CASSLTAVTKNIQYF,TGCGCCAGCAGCTTGACGGCAGTAACCAAAAACATTCAGTACTTC
NA,NA,TRBJ1-2,15,TRBV9,CASSTQRTGSYGYTF,TGTGCCAGCAGCACACAACGGACGGGAAGCTATGGCTACACCTTC
NA,TRBD1,TRBJ2-7,17,TRBV3-1/TRBV3-2,CASSQGDRGVQTYEQYF,TGTGCCAGCAGCCAAGGGGACAGGGGAGTCCAGACCTACGAGCAGTACTTC